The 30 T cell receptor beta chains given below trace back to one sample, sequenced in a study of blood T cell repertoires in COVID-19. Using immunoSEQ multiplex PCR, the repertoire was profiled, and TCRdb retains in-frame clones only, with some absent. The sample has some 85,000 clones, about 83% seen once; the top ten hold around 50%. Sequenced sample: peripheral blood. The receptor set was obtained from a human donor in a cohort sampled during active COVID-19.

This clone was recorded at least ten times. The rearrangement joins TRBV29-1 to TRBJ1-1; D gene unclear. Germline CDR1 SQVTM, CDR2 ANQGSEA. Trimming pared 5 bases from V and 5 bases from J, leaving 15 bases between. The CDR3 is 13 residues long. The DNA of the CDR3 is TGCAGCGTTATCGAGAGGTCGGAGACTGAAGCTTTCTTT. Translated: CSVIERSETEAFF.

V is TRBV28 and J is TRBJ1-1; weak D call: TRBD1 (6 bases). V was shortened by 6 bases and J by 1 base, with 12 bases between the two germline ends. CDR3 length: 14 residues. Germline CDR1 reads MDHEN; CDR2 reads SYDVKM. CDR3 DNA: TGTGCCAGCAGACAACAGGGAACGAACACTGAAGCTTTCTTT. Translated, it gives CASRQQGTNTEAFF.

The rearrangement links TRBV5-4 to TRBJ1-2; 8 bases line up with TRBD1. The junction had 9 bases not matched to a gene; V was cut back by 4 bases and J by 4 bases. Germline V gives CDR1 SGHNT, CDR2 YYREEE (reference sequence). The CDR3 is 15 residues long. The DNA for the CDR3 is TGTGCCAGCAGCGCACCAGGGGGCGCGGGCTATGGCTACACCTTC. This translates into CASSAPGGAGYGYTF.

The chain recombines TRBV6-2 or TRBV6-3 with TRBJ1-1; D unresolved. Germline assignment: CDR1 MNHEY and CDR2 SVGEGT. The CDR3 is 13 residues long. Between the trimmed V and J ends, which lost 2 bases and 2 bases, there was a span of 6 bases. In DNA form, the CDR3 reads TGTGCCAGCAGTTACAACAGAAACACTGAAGCTTTCTTT. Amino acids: CASSYNRNTEAFF.

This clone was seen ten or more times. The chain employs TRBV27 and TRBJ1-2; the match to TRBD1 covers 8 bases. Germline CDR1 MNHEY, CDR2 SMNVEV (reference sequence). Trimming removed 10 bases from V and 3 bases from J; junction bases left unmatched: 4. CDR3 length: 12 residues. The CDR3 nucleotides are TGTGCCACCAAGGACAGGGACTATGGCTACACCTTC. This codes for CATKDRDYGYTF.

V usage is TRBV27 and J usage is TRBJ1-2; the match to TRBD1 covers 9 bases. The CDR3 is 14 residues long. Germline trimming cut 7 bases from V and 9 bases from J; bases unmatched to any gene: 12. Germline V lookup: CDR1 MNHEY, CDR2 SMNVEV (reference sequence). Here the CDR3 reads CASTPPNRGPRYTF. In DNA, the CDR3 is TGTGCCAGCACCCCTCCAAACAGGGGGCCTCGCTACACCTTC.

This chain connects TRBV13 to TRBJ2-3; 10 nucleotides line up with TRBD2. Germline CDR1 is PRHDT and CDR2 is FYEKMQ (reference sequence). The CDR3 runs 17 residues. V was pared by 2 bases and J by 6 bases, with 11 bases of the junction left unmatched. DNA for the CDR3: TGTGCCAGCAGCTTAAGGGCTAGCGGGAGAGGTAGGGATACGCAGTATTTT. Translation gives CASSLRASGRGRDTQYF.

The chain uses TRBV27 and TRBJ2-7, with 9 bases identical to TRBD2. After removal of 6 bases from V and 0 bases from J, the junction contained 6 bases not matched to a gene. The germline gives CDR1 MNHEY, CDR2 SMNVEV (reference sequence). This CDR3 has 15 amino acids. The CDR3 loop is CASSQWTSVSYEQYF. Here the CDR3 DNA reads TGTGCCAGCAGCCAATGGACTAGCGTCTCCTACGAGCAGTACTTC.

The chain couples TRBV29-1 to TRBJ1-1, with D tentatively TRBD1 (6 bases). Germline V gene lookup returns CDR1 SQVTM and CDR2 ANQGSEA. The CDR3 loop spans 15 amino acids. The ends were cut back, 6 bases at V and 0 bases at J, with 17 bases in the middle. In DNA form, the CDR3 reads TGCAGCGTGGGGCGTCTGGGGGCGTTGAACACTGAAGCTTTCTTT. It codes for CSVGRLGALNTEAFF.

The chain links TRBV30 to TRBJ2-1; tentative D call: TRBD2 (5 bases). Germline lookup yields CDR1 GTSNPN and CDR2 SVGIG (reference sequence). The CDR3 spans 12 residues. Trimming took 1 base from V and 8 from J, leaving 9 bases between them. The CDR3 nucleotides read TGTGCCTGGAGTGAGCCCGGGGATGAGCAGTTCTTC. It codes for CAWSEPGDEQFF.

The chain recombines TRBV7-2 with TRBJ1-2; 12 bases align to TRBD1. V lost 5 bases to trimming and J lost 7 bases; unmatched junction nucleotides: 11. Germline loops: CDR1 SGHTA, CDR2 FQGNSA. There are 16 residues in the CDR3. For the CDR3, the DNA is TGTGCCAGCAGCCCGAGACCGGGACAGGGGGCAGGTGGCTACACCTTC. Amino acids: CASSPRPGQGAGGYTF.

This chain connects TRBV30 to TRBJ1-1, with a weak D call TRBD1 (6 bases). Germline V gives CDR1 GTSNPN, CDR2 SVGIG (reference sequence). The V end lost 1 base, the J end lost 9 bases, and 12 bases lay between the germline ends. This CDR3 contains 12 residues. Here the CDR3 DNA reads TGTGCCTGGAGTGGGACAGTGTATAAAGCTTTCTTT. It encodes CAWSGTVYKAFF.

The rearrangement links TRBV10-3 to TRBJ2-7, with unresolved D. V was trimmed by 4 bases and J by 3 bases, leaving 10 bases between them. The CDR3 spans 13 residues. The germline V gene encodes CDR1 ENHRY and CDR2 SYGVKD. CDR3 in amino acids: CAISAAGGYEQYF. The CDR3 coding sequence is TGTGCCATCAGTGCGGCAGGTGGCTACGAGCAGTACTTC.

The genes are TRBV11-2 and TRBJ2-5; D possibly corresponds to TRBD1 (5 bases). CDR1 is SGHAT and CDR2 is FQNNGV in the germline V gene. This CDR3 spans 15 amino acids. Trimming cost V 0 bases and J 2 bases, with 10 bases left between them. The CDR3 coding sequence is TGTGCCAGCAGCTTAGACCCCCCAGGGCAAGAGACCCAGTACTTC. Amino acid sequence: CASSLDPPGQETQYF.

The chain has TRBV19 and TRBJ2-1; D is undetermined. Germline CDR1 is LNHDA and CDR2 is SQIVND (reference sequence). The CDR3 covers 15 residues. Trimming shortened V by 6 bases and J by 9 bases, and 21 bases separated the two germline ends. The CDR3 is CASSPPGGPTPEQFF. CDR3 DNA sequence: TGTGCCAGTAGCCCCCCGGGTGGTCCCACCCCTGAGCAGTTCTTC. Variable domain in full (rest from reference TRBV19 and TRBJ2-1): DGGITQSPKYLFRKEGQNVTLSCEQNLNHDAMYWYRQDPGQGLRLIYYSQIVNDFQKGDIAEGYSVSREKKESFPLTVTSAQKNPTAFYLCASSPPGGPTPEQFFGPGTRLTVL.

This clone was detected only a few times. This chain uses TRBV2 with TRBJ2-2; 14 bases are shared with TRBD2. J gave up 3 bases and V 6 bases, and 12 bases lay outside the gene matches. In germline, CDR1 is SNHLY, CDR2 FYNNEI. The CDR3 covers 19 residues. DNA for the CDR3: TGTGCCAGCAGCGAAATAAAAAGACTAGCGGGAGGGGACACCGGGGAGCTGTTTTTT. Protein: CASSEIKRLAGGDTGELFF.

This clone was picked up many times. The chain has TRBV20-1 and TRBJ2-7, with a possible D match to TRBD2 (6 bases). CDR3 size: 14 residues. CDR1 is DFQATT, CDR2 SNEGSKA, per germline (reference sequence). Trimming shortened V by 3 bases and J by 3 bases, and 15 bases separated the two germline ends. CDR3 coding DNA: TGCAGTGCTAGTTGGAGGGGTGGTTTCTACGAGCAGTACTTC. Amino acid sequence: CSASWRGGFYEQYF.

CDR3 residues: CASSWGGAVNTEAFF. In DNA, the CDR3 is TGTGCCAGCAGTTGGGGAGGGGCAGTGAACACTGAAGCTTTCTTT. The V and J genes are TRBV6-6 and TRBJ1-1; weak D call: TRBD1 (5 bases). The length of the CDR3 is 15 residues. Per the germline V gene, CDR1 is MNHNY and CDR2 is SVGAGI (reference sequence). Trimming took 4 bases from V and 0 from J, leaving 12 bases between them.

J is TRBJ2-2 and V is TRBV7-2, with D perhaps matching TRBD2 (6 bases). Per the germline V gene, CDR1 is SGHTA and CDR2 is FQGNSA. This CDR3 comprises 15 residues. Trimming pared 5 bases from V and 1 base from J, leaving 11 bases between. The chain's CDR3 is CASSAGRRNTGELFF. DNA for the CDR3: TGTGCCAGCAGCGCGGGACGGAGGAACACCGGGGAGCTGTTTTTT.

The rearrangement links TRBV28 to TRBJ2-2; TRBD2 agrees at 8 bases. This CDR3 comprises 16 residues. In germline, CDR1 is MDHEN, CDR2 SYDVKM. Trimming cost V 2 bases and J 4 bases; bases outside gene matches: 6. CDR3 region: CASSLEVAGFTGELFF. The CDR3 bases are TGTGCCAGCAGTTTAGAGGTAGCGGGATTCACCGGGGAGCTGTTTTTT.

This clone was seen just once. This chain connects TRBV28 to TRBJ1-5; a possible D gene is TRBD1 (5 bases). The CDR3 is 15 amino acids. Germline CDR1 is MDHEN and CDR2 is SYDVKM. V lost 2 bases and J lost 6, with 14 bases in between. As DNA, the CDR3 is TGTGCCAGCAGTTTACCGGGGGGGGGTTCTCAGCCCCAGCATTTT. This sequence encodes CASSLPGGGSQPQHF.

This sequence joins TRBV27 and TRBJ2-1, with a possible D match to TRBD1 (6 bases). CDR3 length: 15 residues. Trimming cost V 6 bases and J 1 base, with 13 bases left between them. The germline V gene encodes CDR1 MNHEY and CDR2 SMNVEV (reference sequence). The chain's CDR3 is CASREQGFSYNEQFF. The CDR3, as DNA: TGTGCCAGCAGGGAACAGGGATTTTCCTACAATGAGCAGTTCTTC.

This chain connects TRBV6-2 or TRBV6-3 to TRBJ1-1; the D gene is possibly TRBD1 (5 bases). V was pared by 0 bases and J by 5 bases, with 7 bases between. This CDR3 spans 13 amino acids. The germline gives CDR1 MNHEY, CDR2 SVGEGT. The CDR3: CASSYSKGTEAFF. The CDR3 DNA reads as TGTGCCAGCAGTTACTCGAAGGGGACTGAAGCTTTCTTT.

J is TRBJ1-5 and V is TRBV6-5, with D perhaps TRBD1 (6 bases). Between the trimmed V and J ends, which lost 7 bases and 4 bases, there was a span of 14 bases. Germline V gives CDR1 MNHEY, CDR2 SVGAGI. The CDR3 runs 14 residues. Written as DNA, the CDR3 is TGTGCCAGCAAACCAGGACAGAAGAATCAGCCCCAGCATTTT. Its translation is CASKPGQKNQPQHF.

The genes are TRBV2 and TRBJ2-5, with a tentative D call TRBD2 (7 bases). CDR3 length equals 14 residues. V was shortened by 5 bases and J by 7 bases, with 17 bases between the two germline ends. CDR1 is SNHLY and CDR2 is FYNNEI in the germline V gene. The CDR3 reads CASSLQEGEGTQYF. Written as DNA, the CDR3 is TGTGCCAGCAGTTTGCAGGAGGGGGAGGGGACCCAGTACTTC.

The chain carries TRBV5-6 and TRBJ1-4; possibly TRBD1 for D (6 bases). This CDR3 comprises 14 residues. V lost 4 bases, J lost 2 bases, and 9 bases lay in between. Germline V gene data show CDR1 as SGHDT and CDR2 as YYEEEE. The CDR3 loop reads CASSRGQTNEKLFF. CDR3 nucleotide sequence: TGTGCCAGCAGCCGCGGACAGACTAATGAAAAACTGTTTTTT.

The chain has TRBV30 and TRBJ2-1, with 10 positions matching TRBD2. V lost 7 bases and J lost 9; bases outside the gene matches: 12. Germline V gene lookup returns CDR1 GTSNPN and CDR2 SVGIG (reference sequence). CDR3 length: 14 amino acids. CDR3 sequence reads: CASAGLAGVGEQFF. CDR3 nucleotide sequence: TGTGCCTCCGCTGGGCTAGCGGGAGTAGGTGAGCAGTTCTTC. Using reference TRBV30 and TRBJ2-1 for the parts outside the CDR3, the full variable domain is SQTIHQWPATLVQPVGSPLSLECTVEGTSNPNLYWYRQAAGRGLQLLFYSVGIGQISSEVPQNLSASRPQDRQFILSSKKLLLSDSGFYLCASAGLAGVGEQFFGPGTRLTVL.

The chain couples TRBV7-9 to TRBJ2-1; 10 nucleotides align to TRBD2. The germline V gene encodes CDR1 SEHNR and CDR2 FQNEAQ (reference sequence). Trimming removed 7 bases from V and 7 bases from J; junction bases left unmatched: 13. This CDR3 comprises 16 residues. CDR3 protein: CASTPLVAGGRNEQFF. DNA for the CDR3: TGTGCCAGCACCCCTTTGGTAGCGGGAGGTCGTAATGAGCAGTTCTTC.

The CDR3 region has the DNA TGTGCCAGCAGCTTGGGTCTTTGGGATCTCGGGGGCAATGAGCAGTTCTTC. Translated: CASSLGLWDLGGNEQFF. This chain connects TRBV5-6 to TRBJ2-1, with a weak D call TRBD2 (6 bases). Germline values: CDR1 SGHDT, CDR2 YYEEEE. The V and J ends lost 0 bases and 6 bases respectively, with 19 bases between them. The CDR3 covers 17 residues.

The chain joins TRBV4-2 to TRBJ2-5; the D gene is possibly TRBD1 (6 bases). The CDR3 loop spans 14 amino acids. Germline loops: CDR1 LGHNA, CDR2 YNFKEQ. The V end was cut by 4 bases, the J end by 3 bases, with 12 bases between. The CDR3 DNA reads TGTGCCAGCAGCCCAGGGTCAGGGGAAGAGACCCAGTACTTC. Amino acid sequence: CASSPGSGEETQYF.